Listed below are T cell receptor beta chains from one sample, sequenced in a study of early T cells in non-severe SARS-CoV-2 infection. TCRdb redid the calling of the 5' RACE reads with MiXCR, one entry per CDR3 protein. The sample includes 62,000 or so distinct CDR3 sequences, 8% to 10% of them seen just once. Sequenced material: whole blood. The receptors here all came from an adult who was a healthcare worker with PCR-confirmed SARS-CoV-2 infection or an uninfected control (not recorded which). Both conserved end residues are part of each CDR3. The order of the fields is D gene, V gene, J gene, clone size, CDR3 length, CDR3 protein, CDR3 DNA. A D gene is named only where the DNA matches it firmly. Some rows have no size entry. The others give once, few or many, or a class for an expanded clone.

>-|TRBV12-3/TRBV12-4|TRBJ2-1|few|14
CASSDRPSYNEQFF
TGTGCCAGCAGTGACCGGCCAAGCTACAATGAGCAGTTCTTC
>-|TRBV12-3/TRBV12-4|TRBJ2-2|-|14
CASSSSSNTGELFF
TGTGCCAGCAGCTCGAGCTCGAACACCGGGGAGCTGTTTTTT
>-|TRBV11-2|TRBJ2-4|few|15
CASSFIRVAKNIQYF
TGTGCCAGCAGCTTCATCCGAGTAGCCAAAAACATTCAGTACTTC
>TRBD1|TRBV11-2|TRBJ2-1|many|14
CASRQNRGPNEQFF
TGTGCCAGCAGGCAGAACAGGGGCCCGAATGAGCAGTTCTTC
>TRBD1|TRBV5-1|TRBJ1-1|many|13
CASSSGQPHEAFF
TGCGCCAGCAGCTCGGGACAGCCCCATGAAGCTTTCTTT
>-|TRBV19|TRBJ2-1|few|13
CASSIGGANEQFF
TGTGCCAGTAGTATCGGTGGGGCCAATGAGCAGTTCTTC
>TRBD1|TRBV6-6|TRBJ1-2|-|15
CASSRGQGVNYGYTF
TGTGCCAGCAGCCGGGGACAGGGGGTAAACTATGGCTACACCTTC
>-|TRBV10-1|TRBJ2-1|-|17
CASSESAGARVMNEQFF
TGCGCCAGCAGTGAATCGGCGGGGGCCAGAGTCATGAATGAGCAGTTCTTC
>TRBD2|TRBV2|TRBJ2-3|many|15
CASSNLAGGTDTQYF
TGTGCCAGCAGTAATTTAGCGGGGGGCACAGATACGCAGTATTTT
>TRBD2|TRBV5-5|TRBJ2-3|many|15
CASSLKAGGTDTQYF
TGTGCCAGCAGCTTGAAAGCGGGGGGCACAGATACGCAGTATTTT
>-|TRBV11-2|TRBJ2-1|many|15
CASSLDLGGLDEQFF
TGTGCCAGCAGCTTAGATCTGGGGGGGCTGGATGAGCAGTTCTTC
>TRBD1|TRBV6-1|TRBJ2-3|-|16
CASRGRQGSSTDTQYF
TGTGCCAGCAGGGGAAGACAGGGCTCTAGCACAGATACGCAGTATTTT
>TRBD2|TRBV30|TRBJ2-1|few|14
CAWSSSGGAYEQFF
TGTGCCTGGAGTTCGAGCGGGGGGGCCTATGAGCAGTTCTTC
>-|TRBV6-1|TRBJ2-5|-|13
CASSEGRRTLLYF
TGTGCCAGCAGTGAAGGGCGACGGACCCTGTTGTACTTC
>-|TRBV29-1|TRBJ1-2|-|13
CSVEKTYNYGYTF
TGCAGCGTTGAAAAGACCTATAACTATGGCTACACCTTC
>-|TRBV10-3|TRBJ2-6|few|12
CAISETPGVLTF
TGTGCCATCAGCGAAACACCGGGCGTCCTGACTTTC
>-|TRBV4-1|TRBJ1-1|-|13
CASSLTLSQGTFF
TGCGCCAGCAGCCTCACCCTTTCACAGGGAACTTTCTTT
>-|TRBV3-1|TRBJ1-3|few|16
CASSQGGRDSGNTIYF
TGTGCCAGCAGCCAAGGTGGCAGGGACTCTGGAAACACCATATATTTT
>TRBD1|TRBV24-1|TRBJ2-6|-|19
CATSEAPWTGIDGANVLTF
TGTGCCACCAGTGAAGCCCCTTGGACAGGGATCGATGGGGCCAACGTCCTGACTTTC
>TRBD2|TRBV7-9|TRBJ2-3|-|16
CASTVLAGGRTDTQYF
TGTGCCAGCACCGTACTAGCGGGGGGCCGGACAGATACGCAGTATTTT
>-|TRBV2|TRBJ2-5|few|17
CASATPRRGSRRETQYF
TGTGCCAGCGCAACCCCCCGAAGGGGATCACGGAGGGAGACCCAGTACTTC
>-|TRBV5-1|TRBJ1-1|many|13
CASSSGMGTEAFF
TGCGCCAGCAGCTCAGGGATGGGCACTGAAGCTTTCTTT
>-|TRBV12-3/TRBV12-4|TRBJ2-5|few|18
CASSLDAPQGSKGETQYF
TGTGCCAGCAGTTTAGACGCACCTCAGGGGTCCAAAGGAGAGACCCAGTACTTC
>TRBD1|TRBV6-2/TRBV6-3|TRBJ2-2|few|17
CASSPSPGQGDTGELFF
TGTGCCAGCAGCCCATCGCCGGGACAGGGGGACACCGGGGAGCTGTTTTTT
>-|TRBV6-2/TRBV6-3|TRBJ2-1|-|15
CASRPLDSVHNEQFF
TGTGCCAGCAGGCCGCTCGATTCTGTCCACAATGAGCAGTTCTTC
>-|TRBV6-1|TRBJ1-1|-|14
CASSEGYEGTEAFF
TGTGCCAGCAGTGAAGGGTATGAGGGCACTGAAGCTTTCTTT
>TRBD1|TRBV3-1|TRBJ1-5|many|14
CASSQGTGYQPQHF
TGTGCCAGCAGCCAAGGGACAGGTTATCAGCCCCAGCATTTT
>TRBD2|TRBV6-6|TRBJ2-3|many|19
CASSYRRWTSGGETDTQYF
TGTGCCAGCAGTTACCGAAGATGGACTAGCGGGGGGGAAACAGATACGCAGTATTTT
>-|TRBV11-2|TRBJ1-6|-|12
CASSWINSPLHF
TGTGCCAGCAGCTGGATTAATTCACCCCTCCACTTT
>TRBD2|TRBV7-2|TRBJ2-5|many|16
CASSLAGGGLQETQYF
TGTGCCAGCAGCTTAGCCGGCGGGGGGCTCCAAGAGACCCAGTACTTC
>-|TRBV5-1|TRBJ1-1|-|17
CASSSLGPGPKNTEAFF
TGCGCCAGCAGCTCCTTAGGCCCGGGACCGAAGAACACTGAAGCTTTCTTT
>-|TRBV7-9|TRBJ1-6|-|12
CASSLEGSPLHF
TGTGCCAGCAGCTTAGAGGGATCACCCCTCCACTTT
>-|TRBV12-3/TRBV12-4|TRBJ1-4|-|15
CASSLWGSTNEKLFF
TGTGCCAGCAGTTTGTGGGGATCAACTAATGAAAAACTGTTTTTT
>-|TRBV6-1|TRBJ1-1|-|15
CASSEAPALTSEAFF
TGTGCCAGCAGTGAAGCCCCAGCACTCACTTCCGAAGCTTTCTTT
>-|TRBV18|TRBJ2-1|few|14
CASSPGGGEDEQFF
TGTGCCAGCTCACCAGGGGGGGGCGAAGATGAGCAGTTCTTC
>-|TRBV10-3|TRBJ1-1|few|12
CAIRTMNTEAFF
TGTGCCATCAGGACCATGAACACTGAAGCTTTCTTT
>-|TRBV2|TRBJ2-5|-|17
CASRAGPWMEKEETQYF
TGTGCCAGCCGCGCGGGCCCTTGGATGGAAAAAGAAGAGACCCAGTACTTC
>-|TRBV5-1|TRBJ2-1|few|15
CASSLVGQLGNEQFF
TGCGCCAGCAGCTTGGTAGGCCAGCTGGGGAATGAGCAGTTCTTC
>-|TRBV4-2|TRBJ1-4|few|11
CASKGQEKLFF
TGTGCCAGCAAGGGCCAAGAAAAACTGTTTTTT
>TRBD1|TRBV6-6|TRBJ1-1|few|13
CASSGQGATEAFF
TGTGCCAGCAGTGGACAGGGGGCAACTGAAGCTTTCTTT
>-|TRBV18|TRBJ1-2|few|11
CASSSTGGYTF
TGTGCCAGCTCATCCACAGGAGGCTACACCTTC